This entry describes one T cell receptor (beta chain). A single count supports this clone. It has no known antigen specificity. Per-base qualities were not stored, and no clone one base away is much larger. This specimen belongs to a study of lymphopenia after photon versus proton radiotherapy (dated by TCRdb to the late 2010s). About the full investigation: Photon and proton radiation therapy were compared by the study for their immunological effects in patients with gastrointestinal tumors who developed high-grade lymphopenia. A cohort of some 22 patients with gastrointestinal tumors who received either photon or proton therapy and subsequently developed lymphopenia was included. The study was designed to characterize how the impact on the immune system differs between the two radiation modalities.

What the research found in general, with its limitations: Proton-treated patients stayed relatively stable during treatment, while photon-treated patients lost naive T cells and TCR diversity and gained effector/memory populations. The survival association was examined only in patients who died, and the authors described better survival with proton therapy as a possibility, not as a demonstrated result. Across the cohort, an inverse correlation was found between a larger post-nadir drop in TCR diversity and overall survival time among patients who died. After the lymphocyte count nadir, repertoires from photon-treated patients showed oligoclonal expansion, particularly of CD8+ Temra cells, and this expansion drove the decline in diversity.

For CDR1 and CDR2, the germline V gene (reference sequence) lists SGHNT and YYREEE. The germline V and J ends show losses of 2 bases and 6 bases respectively, and no gene match explains 5 bases of the junction. From its cysteine to its phenylalanine, the CDR3 spans 15 amino acids. The entry retains the CDR3 DNA only, 45 bases that are in frame from base 1. The library was prepared using the immunoSEQ multiplex PCR assay. T cell repertoires were profiled with deep sequencing of rearranged TCR beta loci together with multiparametric flow cytometry. TCRdb took over this immuneACCESS table, retaining in-frame rearrangements with V and J assigned. Such tables are incomplete; in checked studies, under half of the missing clones stem from an unresolved V gene, and the remainder is unexplained. Within this sample are roughly 150,000 clones, with more than 85% of them counted one time only. The top ten constitute about 4.7% of the sample.

The rearrangement combines TRBV5-4 with TRBJ1-4; 9 bases in the junction line up with TRBD1. Sequenced here: peripheral blood, sampled from a patient treated with photon-based radiotherapy. The clonotype was recovered from a man between 50 and 59 years old with gastric cancer. This receptor has the CDR3 CASSLPGTGYEKLFF. The DNA reads TGTGCCAGCAGCTTACCCGGGACAGGGTATGAAAAACTGTTTTTT.